What follows are 24 T cell receptor beta chains derived from one specimen sequenced in a study of blood T cell repertoires in COVID-19. Using immunoSEQ multiplex PCR, the repertoire was profiled, and TCRdb retains in-frame clones only, with some absent. Found here are approximately 80,000 clones, 85% of them singletons; the top ten hold around a tenth. Sequencing used peripheral blood. These receptors were taken from a man over 45 with COVID-19, enrolled during active disease.

V gene TRBV28 combines with J gene TRBJ1-2; 7 bases align to TRBD1. The CDR3 contains 13 residues. Germline trimming cut 5 bases from V and 6 bases from J; bases unmatched to any gene: 6. Germline V lookup: CDR1 MDHEN, CDR2 SYDVKM. The CDR3 DNA reads TGTGCCAGCAGTCGGGACAGCATCGATGGCTACACCTTC. Translating gives CASSRDSIDGYTF.

The chain has TRBV7-9 and TRBJ1-2; D unclear. V was cut by 0 bases and J by 2 bases, with 4 bases left in between. This CDR3 has 13 residues. The germline CDR1 and CDR2 sequences are SEHNR and FQNEAQ (reference sequence). For the CDR3, the DNA is TGTGCCAGCAGCTTAGCTATGAACTATGGCTACACCTTC. Protein: CASSLAMNYGYTF.

V and J are TRBV6-4 and TRBJ2-1; possible D gene TRBD2, 6 bases. Deletions cut 5 bases from V and 2 bases from J, with 13 bases between. This CDR3 has 15 residues. CDR1 and CDR2 (germline): MRHNA, SNTAGT. Written as DNA, the CDR3 is TGTGCCAGCAGTCGGGACTTCTCCACCTACAATGAGCAGTTCTTC. Protein product: CASSRDFSTYNEQFF.

This clone was seen just once. The rearrangement uses TRBV19 and TRBJ1-1, with D perhaps TRBD1 (5 bases). The CDR3 covers 14 residues. CDR1 and CDR2 (germline): LNHDA, SQIVND (reference sequence). Trimming cost V 4 bases and J 1 base, with 10 bases left between them. The CDR3 protein is CASSRQYGNTEAFF. The CDR3 DNA follows: TGTGCCAGTAGTAGACAGTATGGGAACACTGAAGCTTTCTTT.

DNA of the CDR3: TGTGCCAGCAGCCAAGGGGGGGGAATGGCAGCTGAGCAGTTCTTC. This encodes CASSQGGGMAAEQFF. The chain has TRBV3-1 (or the pseudogene TRBV3-2) and TRBJ2-1; TRBD2 agrees at 7 bases. The germline V gene has CDR1 LGHDT and CDR2 YNNKEL (reference sequence). J was trimmed by 9 bases and V by 1 base; bases with no gene match: 9. The length of the CDR3 is 15 residues.

A single count supports this clone. The gene calls are TRBV15 and TRBJ2-7; 9 nucleotides align to TRBD1. Looked up from germline, CDR1 is LNHNV and CDR2 is YYDKDF (reference sequence). This CDR3 comprises 14 residues. J was trimmed by 3 bases and V by 0 bases; bases with no gene match: 0. As DNA, the CDR3 is TGTGCCACCAGCAGAGAGACAGGGGGCTACGAGCAGTACTTC. This translates into CATSRETGGYEQYF.

J is TRBJ2-7 and V is TRBV6-5; 7 nucleotides align to TRBD1. Germline loops: CDR1 MNHEY, CDR2 SVGAGI. The CDR3 has 13 amino acids. V was clipped by 0 bases and J by 6 bases; unmatched bases: 2. CDR3 region: CASSYSPGGEQYF. CDR3 sequence (DNA): TGTGCCAGCAGTTACTCCCCAGGGGGCGAGCAGTACTTC.

This clone has more than one count but fewer than ten. V and J are TRBV10-3 and TRBJ2-3, with a tentative D call TRBD1 (5 bases). V lost 4 bases and J 10 bases, leaving 15 bases between the germline ends. CDR3 length: 13 residues. The germline gives CDR1 ENHRY, CDR2 SYGVKD. CDR3 region: CAISANRTTPQYF. The CDR3 DNA is TGTGCCATCAGTGCTAACAGGACCACGCCGCAGTATTTT.

The chain couples TRBV29-1 to TRBJ2-4; D is ambiguous. This CDR3 is built from 12 residues. In germline, CDR1 is SQVTM, CDR2 ANQGSEA. V gave up 4 bases and J gave up 5 bases, with 9 bases separating them. The CDR3 loop is CSVGTGQNIQYF. CDR3 nucleotides: TGCAGCGTTGGTACGGGTCAAAACATTCAGTACTTC.

This rearrangement joins TRBV10-3 to TRBJ2-5; 8 bases agree with TRBD2. This CDR3 contains 15 residues. V shed 3 bases, J shed 4 bases, and the junction held 7 bases outside the gene matches. CDR1 is ENHRY and CDR2 is SYGVKD in the germline V gene. The CDR3 loop reads CAISEPTGGRETQYF. In DNA, the CDR3 is TGTGCCATCAGTGAACCGACGGGGGGGAGAGAGACCCAGTACTTC.

The rearrangement joins TRBV28 to TRBJ1-2; no definite D call. V gave up 2 bases and J gave up 8 bases, with 6 bases separating them. The CDR3 has 11 amino acids. Per germline, CDR1 MDHEN and CDR2 SYDVKM. Here the CDR3 DNA reads TGTGCCAGCAGTTTAAGAAGCGGCTACACCTTC. Protein: CASSLRSGYTF.

The chain recombines TRBV2 with TRBJ2-2; D is ambiguous. V was trimmed by 5 bases and J by 1 base, leaving 5 bases between them. Germline CDR1 reads SNHLY; CDR2 reads FYNNEI. This CDR3 is 13 amino acids long. The CDR3 protein is CASSTRNTGELFF. The CDR3 bases are TGTGCCAGCAGTACAAGGAACACCGGGGAGCTGTTTTTT.

CDR3 sequence reads: CAWSVYMNTEAFF. CDR3 sequence (DNA): TGTGCCTGGAGTGTCTATATGAACACTGAAGCTTTCTTT. The J gene is TRBJ1-1, the V gene TRBV30; D is unclear. V was cut by 0 bases and J by 0 bases, with 5 bases left in between. Germline assignment: CDR1 GTSNPN and CDR2 SVGIG (reference sequence). This CDR3 has 13 amino acids.

The J gene is TRBJ1-2, the V gene TRBV6-1; 7 bases map to TRBD1. This CDR3 spans 13 amino acids. CDR1 is MNHNS and CDR2 is SASEGT in the germline V gene. The V and J ends lost 3 bases and 4 bases, in that order; junction bases with no gene match: 2. As DNA, the CDR3 is TGTGCCAGCAGTGAGGACAGGACCTATGGCTACACCTTC. It encodes CASSEDRTYGYTF.

This clone appeared a single time. The genes are TRBV7-9 and TRBJ2-6; 9 positions agree with TRBD1. Trimming cost V 5 bases and J 3 bases; bases outside gene matches: 11. This CDR3 is 18 amino acids long. The V gene's germline CDR1 is SEHNR and CDR2 FQNEAQ (reference sequence). The CDR3 protein is CASSEGPGTGFGANVLTF. In nucleotides, the CDR3 is TGTGCCAGCAGCGAAGGTCCCGGGACAGGGTTTGGGGCCAACGTCCTGACTTTC.

V usage is TRBV2 and J usage is TRBJ2-1, with TRBD2 matching over 13 bases. CDR1 and CDR2 (germline): SNHLY, FYNNEI. Trimming removed 6 bases from V and 6 bases from J; junction bases left unmatched: 5. The CDR3 has 15 residues. The CDR3 DNA sequence: TGTGCCAGCAGCAGGACTAGCGGGAGTCGCAATGAGCAGTTCTTC. Translating gives CASSRTSGSRNEQFF.

The V and J genes are TRBV9 and TRBJ2-7; TRBD2 aligns across 7 bases. This CDR3 has 14 amino acids. The ends lost 4 bases at V and 2 bases at J; junction bases unmatched: 6. Germline loops: CDR1 SGDLS, CDR2 YYNGEE. The CDR3 DNA reads as TGTGCCAGCAGCCTCACTAGCGCCCCCTACGAGCAGTACTTC. Its protein product is CASSLTSAPYEQYF.

V gene TRBV5-1 combines with J gene TRBJ1-2; 8 bases agree with TRBD1. This CDR3 is 13 amino acids long. CDR1 is SGHRS, CDR2 YFSETQ, per germline. With 0 bases clipped from V and 5 bases from J, the junction kept 0 bases outside the gene matches. CDR3 sequence reads: CASSLDRGYGYTF. The CDR3 region has the DNA TGCGCCAGCAGCTTGGACAGGGGGTATGGCTACACCTTC.

This chain connects TRBV29-1 to TRBJ1-2, with D tentatively TRBD1 (5 bases). The CDR3 extends over 12 amino acids. Germline CDR1 SQVTM, CDR2 ANQGSEA. The germline V and J ends were trimmed by 4 bases and 14 bases, with 20 bases remaining between them. CDR3 in amino acids: CSVGDSPFARTF. The CDR3 region has the DNA TGCAGCGTTGGTGACAGTCCGTTTGCTAGGACCTTC.

The chain links TRBV3-1 (or the pseudogene TRBV3-2) to TRBJ2-1; D is undetermined. Trimming cost V 4 bases and J 10 bases, with 11 bases left between them. The CDR3 totals 12 residues. Germline CDR1 is LGHDT and CDR2 is YNNKEL (reference sequence). The CDR3 loop reads CASSPSRLEQFF. DNA for the CDR3: TGTGCCAGCAGCCCTTCTAGGTTGGAGCAGTTCTTC.

In nucleotides, the CDR3 is TGTGCCAGCAGCTTAGCTAGCGGAGTCAAAGAGACCCAGTACTTC. This sequence encodes CASSLASGVKETQYF. The chain uses TRBV7-8 and TRBJ2-5, with D possibly TRBD2 on 6 matching bases. From germline, CDR1 is SGHVS and CDR2 FQNEAQ. V dropped 0 bases and J dropped 3 bases, with 11 bases sitting between them. The length of the CDR3 is 15 residues.

The chain employs TRBV5-1 and TRBJ2-1; 9 nucleotides agree with TRBD2. J gave up 7 bases and V 3 bases, and 5 bases lay outside the gene matches. The CDR3 spans 14 residues. Germline V lookup: CDR1 SGHRS, CDR2 YFSETQ. The CDR3 sequence: CASSYGLARNEQFF. DNA of the CDR3: TGCGCCAGCAGCTACGGACTAGCGCGAAATGAGCAGTTCTTC.

The V call is TRBV6-4, the J call TRBJ2-7; D is uncertain. Trimming cost V 8 bases and J 4 bases, with 9 bases left between them. The length of the CDR3 is 11 residues. Germline CDR1 reads MRHNA; CDR2 reads SNTAGT. CDR3 in amino acids: CASLLEYEQYF. For the CDR3, the DNA is TGTGCCAGCCTCTTGGAGTACGAGCAGTACTTC.

This clone has more than one count but fewer than ten. The CDR3 reads CASSSGAGTGNTEAFF. The CDR3 nucleotides read TGCGCCAGCAGCTCGGGAGCCGGGACGGGAAACACTGAAGCTTTCTTT. The chain employs TRBV5-1 and TRBJ1-1; D is possibly TRBD1 (5 bases). CDR3 size: 16 residues. V shed 3 bases and J shed 2 bases, with 17 bases lying between them. Germline assignment: CDR1 SGHRS and CDR2 YFSETQ.